The rows below give T cell receptor beta chains drawn from one sample of a study of patients and donors after allogeneic stem cell transplantation. TCRdb analysed the RT-PCR reads with MiXCR anew, one entry per CDR3 protein. The table shows about 410,000 distinct CDR3 sequences, with 16% occurring only once. Sequencing used blood, either unsorted or a sorted T cell fraction (not recorded which). All receptors derive from a human donor who was either an allogeneic HSCT recipient or a stem cell or donor lymphocyte infusion donor (not recorded which). It is not recorded whose cells these are; they may come from a transplant donor. CDR3s include the opening cysteine and the closing phenylalanine or tryptophan. The order of the fields is J gene, D gene, clone size, V gene, CDR3 DNA, CDR3 protein. A D gene is named only where the DNA matches it firmly. Size is stated for part of the rows, as once, few or many counts, or as a class when the clone is expanded.

TRBJ2-1,.,few,TRBV7-2,TGTGCCAGCAGCAGAGGGGGGGTGGGCGGAAATGAGCAGTTCTTC,CASSRGGVGGNEQFF
TRBJ1-4,.,.,TRBV7-7,TGTGCCAGCAGCTTAGGCAGGGCCCCTAATGAAAAACTGTTTTTT,CASSLGRAPNEKLFF
TRBJ2-3,.,.,TRBV9,TGTGCCAGCAGCGTAGGTCTAGGACGCACAGATACGCAGTATTTT,CASSVGLGRTDTQYF
TRBJ2-1,.,.,TRBV11-2,TGTGCCAGCAGCTTAATTCGGGCCGGGTATGGCGGTGAGCAGTTCTTC,CASSLIRAGYGGEQFF
TRBJ2-1,TRBD2,many,TRBV15,TGTGCCACCAGCAGAGATCTGAGCGGGAGAAAAGAAGAGCAGTTCTTC,CATSRDLSGRKEEQFF
TRBJ2-7,TRBD1,few,TRBV9,TGTGCCAGCAGCGAGGGGGCCAGGACTTCTCTATACGAGCAGTACTTC,CASSEGARTSLYEQYF
TRBJ2-1,.,.,TRBV7-2,TGTGCCAGCAGCTTAGTGGGTTGGTCCTACAATGAGCAGTTCTTC,CASSLVGWSYNEQFF
TRBJ2-7,.,.,TRBV12-3/TRBV12-4,TGTGCCAGCAGTTTGACCGGCCTAGGCAGCTCCTACGAGCAGTACTTC,CASSLTGLGSSYEQYF
TRBJ1-1,TRBD1,.,TRBV6-5,TGTGCCAGCAGTTACCTCAGACAGGGGGCTGAAGCTTTCTTT,CASSYLRQGAEAFF
TRBJ2-3,TRBD2,few,TRBV20-1,TGCAGTGCTAGGAGACCGGGGGGGAGCACAGATACGCAGTATTTT,CSARRPGGSTDTQYF
TRBJ1-6,.,.,TRBV5-6,TGTGCCAGCAGCCGGGGGTCGGGGGCGCGTAATTCACCCCTCCACTTT,CASSRGSGARNSPLHF
TRBJ2-2,TRBD2,.,TRBV20-1,TGCAGTGCCGCTACTAGCGGGAGGGGCACCGGGGAGCTGTTTTTT,CSAATSGRGTGELFF
TRBJ1-2,.,.,TRBV12-3/TRBV12-4,TGTGCCAGCAGTCAAACAGGATCCCCGATCTATGGCTACACCTTC,CASSQTGSPIYGYTF
TRBJ2-7,TRBD2,many,TRBV12-3/TRBV12-4,TGTGCCAGCGGGTTAGCGGGAGTCGAGCAGTACTTC,CASGLAGVEQYF
TRBJ1-4,.,few,TRBV12-3/TRBV12-4,TGTGCCAGCAGTTTGTGGCAGGGTGGTGAAAAACTGTTTTTT,CASSLWQGGEKLFF
TRBJ2-7,.,few,TRBV10-3,TGTGCCATCAGTGGGGGACGGTCCTACGAGCAGTACTTC,CAISGGRSYEQYF
TRBJ2-3,TRBD2,many,TRBV20-1,TGCAGTGCTAGCCGAACTAGCGGATTCACAGATACGCAGTATTTT,CSASRTSGFTDTQYF
TRBJ2-6,.,few,TRBV5-1,TGCGCCAGCAGCTCTACCAGGGTCTCTGGGGCCAACGTCCTGACTTTC,CASSSTRVSGANVLTF
TRBJ2-3,TRBD1,few,TRBV9,TGTGCCAGCAGCGTGGACAGGGGGCTCTCAGATACGCAGTATTTT,CASSVDRGLSDTQYF
TRBJ2-5,.,few,TRBV5-6,TGTGCCAGCAGCTTGGGCCAGGGGTACCAAGAGACCCAGTACTTC,CASSLGQGYQETQYF
TRBJ2-1,.,many,TRBV7-3,TGTGCCAGCAGCCTCCCATCATCACGGGAAGTCTCCTACAATGAGCAGTTCTTC,CASSLPSSREVSYNEQFF
TRBJ2-3,.,.,TRBV28,TGTGCCAGCAGGTTATCGGGCAACACAGATACGCAGTATTTT,CASRLSGNTDTQYF
TRBJ1-1,.,few,TRBV11-2,TGTGCCAGCAGTCCTATTGGGGGGAGGAGGTACACTGAAGCTTTCTTT,CASSPIGGRRYTEAFF
TRBJ2-7,.,.,TRBV12-3/TRBV12-4,TGTGCCAGCAGTTTACGGCTCTCCCTCGAGCAGTACTTC,CASSLRLSLEQYF
TRBJ1-5,.,.,TRBV4-3,TGCGCCAGCAGCCAAGCGCAGGGCTACAATCAGCCCCAGCATTTT,CASSQAQGYNQPQHF
TRBJ1-2,.,.,TRBV7-2,TGTGCCAGCAGCCCCCGACAGGCCTATGGCTACACCTTC,CASSPRQAYGYTF
TRBJ2-2,.,.,TRBV5-1,TGCGCCAGCAGCTTGGTTTCTACCCGTTCAACCGGGGAGCTGTTTTTT,CASSLVSTRSTGELFF
TRBJ2-5,TRBD2,.,TRBV30,TGTGCCTGGACCACCCCACGGGGGGAAGGGACCCAGTACTTC,CAWTTPRGEGTQYF
TRBJ1-3,.,.,TRBV3-1,TGTGCCAGCAGCCAAGATGGGAACACCATATATTTT,CASSQDGNTIYF
TRBJ1-5,.,.,TRBV10-3,TGTGCCATCAGTGAGTCTTGGGGGAGCGGCAATCAGCCCCAGCATTTT,CAISESWGSGNQPQHF
TRBJ2-1,.,.,TRBV20-1,TGCAGTGCTCCCGGGAGTTCGGGGGAGCAGTTCTTC,CSAPGSSGEQFF
TRBJ2-7,TRBD2,.,TRBV5-6,TGTGCCAGCAGCTCCCTTTGGGCGGGGGGTTCCTACGAGCAGTACTTC,CASSSLWAGGSYEQYF
TRBJ2-7,TRBD1,.,TRBV19,TGTGCCAGTAGTATACGGGACAGTACCTACGAGCAGTACTTC,CASSIRDSTYEQYF
TRBJ2-3,.,few,TRBV20-1,TGCAGTGCTAGGATCTGGTCGGAACCAGATACGCAGTATTTT,CSARIWSEPDTQYF
TRBJ2-3,TRBD1,many,TRBV4-2,TGTGCCAGCAGTCCCGGGACAGGGGATACAACAGATACGCAGTATTTT,CASSPGTGDTTDTQYF
TRBJ2-7,.,.,TRBV6-5,TGTGCCAGCAGTTACGGCCCGGATAGTGGGGAGCAGTACTTC,CASSYGPDSGEQYF
TRBJ2-2,.,many,TRBV4-3,TGCGCCAGCAGCCAAGGTTTGGTAGCAGGCACCGGGGAGCTGTTTTTT,CASSQGLVAGTGELFF
TRBJ1-2,.,few,TRBV15,TGTGCCACCAGCAGAGCCCCGACAGATGGCTACACCTTC,CATSRAPTDGYTF
TRBJ1-2,TRBD1,.,TRBV20-1,TGCAGTGCTCCCCCCTGGACAGGAGATGGCTACACCTTC,CSAPPWTGDGYTF
TRBJ2-7,TRBD2,.,TRBV7-2,TGTGCCAGCAGCATACTAGCGGGGTCCTACGAGCAGTACTTC,CASSILAGSYEQYF
TRBJ1-5,.,.,TRBV12-3/TRBV12-4,TGTGCCAGCACCATTAGGGGGAATCAGCCCCAGCATTTT,CASTIRGNQPQHF
TRBJ1-5,.,.,TRBV6-1,TGTGCCAGCAGTCGCCGGACACTCAATCAGCCCCAGCATTTT,CASSRRTLNQPQHF